What follows is one T cell receptor (beta chain) and its context. Total RNA was extracted from unfractionated whole blood. CDR3 length: 16 residues. Trimming cost V 1 base and J 6 bases, with 17 bases left between them. In germline, CDR1 is SGHVS, CDR2 FQNEAQ. TCRdb passed the 5' RACE reads through MiXCR, listing each CDR3 protein once. The data show roughly 110,000 distinct CDR3 sequences, with approximately 20% seen just once and approximately 3% held by the top ten. These data come from a study of human T cells and chemical hapten exposure. The rearrangement links TRBV7-8 to TRBJ2-3; D possibly corresponds to TRBD2 (6 bases). This TCR came from a human donor in good health. CDR3 in DNA: TGTGCCAGCAGCTTAGTGTCTAGCGTGAGCTCGGATACGCAGTATTTT. Amino acid sequence: CASSLVSSVSSDTQYF.